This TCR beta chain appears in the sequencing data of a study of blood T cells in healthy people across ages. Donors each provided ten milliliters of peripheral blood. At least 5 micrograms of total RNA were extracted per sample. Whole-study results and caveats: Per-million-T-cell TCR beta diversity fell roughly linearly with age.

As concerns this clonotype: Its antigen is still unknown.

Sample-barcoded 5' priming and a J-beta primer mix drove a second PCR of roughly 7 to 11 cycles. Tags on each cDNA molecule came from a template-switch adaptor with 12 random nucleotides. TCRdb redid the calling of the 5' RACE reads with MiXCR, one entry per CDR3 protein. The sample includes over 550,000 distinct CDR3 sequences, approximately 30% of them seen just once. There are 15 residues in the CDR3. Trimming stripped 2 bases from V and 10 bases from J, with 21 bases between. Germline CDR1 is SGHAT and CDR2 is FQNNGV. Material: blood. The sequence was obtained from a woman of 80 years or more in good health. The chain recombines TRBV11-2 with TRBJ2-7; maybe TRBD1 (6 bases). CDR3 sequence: CASSLLMVRGDTQYF. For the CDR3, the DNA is TGTGCCAGCAGCTTACTTATGGTCAGGGGTGACACCCAGTACTTC. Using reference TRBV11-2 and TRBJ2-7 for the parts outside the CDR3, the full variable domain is EAGVAQSPRYKIIEKRQSVAFWCNPISGHATLYWYQQILGQGPKLLIQFQNNGVVDDSQLPKDRFSAERLKGVDSTLKIQPAKLEDSAVYLCASSLLMVRGDTQYFGPGTRLTVT.